This entry describes one TCR beta chain. Antigen unknown. There are 13 residues in the CDR3. V was trimmed by 1 base and J by 4 bases, leaving 7 bases between them. Per the germline V gene, CDR1 is LNHDA and CDR2 is SQIVND (reference sequence). The data were produced by immunoSEQ multiplex PCR, yet TCRdb's version contains in-frame clones alone and is incomplete. The data contain about 52,000 clones, more than 80% of them seen just once; the ten biggest clones take up 15% to 20%. The sample belongs to a study of T cells in localized non-small cell lung cancer. Points from the study as a whole: T cell clonality was highest in uninvolved adjacent lung, above tumor. Median detection of top 100 tumor clones in adjacent lung was over 45 clones.

Sequenced material: peripheral blood, taken before any cancer treatment. This receptor was identified in a male donor at least 60 years old with stage III squamous cell lung carcinoma. The rearrangement uses TRBV19 and TRBJ1-2; a possible D gene is TRBD1 (5 bases). Written as DNA, the CDR3 is TGTGCCAGTAGTATAGGACAGCTCTATGGCTACACCTTC. Its protein is CASSIGQLYGYTF.